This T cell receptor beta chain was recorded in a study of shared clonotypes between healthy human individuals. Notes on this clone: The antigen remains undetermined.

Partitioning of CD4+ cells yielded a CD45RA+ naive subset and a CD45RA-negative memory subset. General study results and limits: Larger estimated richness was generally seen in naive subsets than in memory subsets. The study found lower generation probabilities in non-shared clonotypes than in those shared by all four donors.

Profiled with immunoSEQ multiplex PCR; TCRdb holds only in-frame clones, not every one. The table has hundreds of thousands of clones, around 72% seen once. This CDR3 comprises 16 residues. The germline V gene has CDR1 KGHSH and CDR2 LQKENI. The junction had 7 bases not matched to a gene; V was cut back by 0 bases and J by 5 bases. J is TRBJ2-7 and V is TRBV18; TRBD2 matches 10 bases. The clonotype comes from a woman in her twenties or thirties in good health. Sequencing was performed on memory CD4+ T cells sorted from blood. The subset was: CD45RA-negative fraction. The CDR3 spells CASSPPATSGIHEQYF. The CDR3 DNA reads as TGTGCCAGCTCACCACCGGCAACTAGCGGGATCCACGAGCAGTACTTC.